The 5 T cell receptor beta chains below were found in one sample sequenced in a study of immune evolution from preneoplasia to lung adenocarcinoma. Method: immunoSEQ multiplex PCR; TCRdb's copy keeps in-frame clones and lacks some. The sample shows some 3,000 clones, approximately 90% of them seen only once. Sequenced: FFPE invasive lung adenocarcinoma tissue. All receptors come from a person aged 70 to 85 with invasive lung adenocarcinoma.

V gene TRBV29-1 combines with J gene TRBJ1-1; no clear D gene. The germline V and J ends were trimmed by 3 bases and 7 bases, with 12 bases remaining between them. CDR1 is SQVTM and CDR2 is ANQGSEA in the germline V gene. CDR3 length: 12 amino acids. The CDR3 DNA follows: TGCAGCGTTGACAAGCCCACAGATGAAGCTTTCTTT. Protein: CSVDKPTDEAFF.

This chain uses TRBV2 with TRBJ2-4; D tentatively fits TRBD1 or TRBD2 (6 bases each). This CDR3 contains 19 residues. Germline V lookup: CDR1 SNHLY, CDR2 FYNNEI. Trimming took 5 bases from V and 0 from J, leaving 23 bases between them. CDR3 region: CASSLTTGTGALAKNIQYF. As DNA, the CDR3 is TGTGCCAGCAGTTTGACCACCGGGACGGGGGCTCTAGCCAAAAACATTCAGTACTTC. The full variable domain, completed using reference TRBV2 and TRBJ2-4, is EPEVTQTPSHQVTQMGQEVILRCVPISNHLYFYWYRQILGQKVEFLVSFYNNEISEKSEIFDDQFSVERPDGSNFTLKIRSTKLEDSAMYFCASSLTTGTGALAKNIQYFGAGTRLSVL.

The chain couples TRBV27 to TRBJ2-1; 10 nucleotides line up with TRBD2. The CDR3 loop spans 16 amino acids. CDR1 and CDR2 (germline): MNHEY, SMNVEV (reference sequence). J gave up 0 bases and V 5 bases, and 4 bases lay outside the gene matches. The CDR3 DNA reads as TGTGCCAGCAGTACTCCTAGCGGGAGCTCCTACAATGAGCAGTTCTTC. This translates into CASSTPSGSSYNEQFF.

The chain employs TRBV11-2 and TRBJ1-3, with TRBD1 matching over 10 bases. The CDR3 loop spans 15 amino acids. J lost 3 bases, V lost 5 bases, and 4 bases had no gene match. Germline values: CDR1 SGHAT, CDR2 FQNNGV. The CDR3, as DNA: TGTGCCAGCAGCCTGACAGGGGGCTTTGGAAACACCATATATTTT. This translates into CASSLTGGFGNTIYF. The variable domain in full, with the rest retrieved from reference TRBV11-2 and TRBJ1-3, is EAGVAQSPRYKIIEKRQSVAFWCNPISGHATLYWYQQILGQGPKLLIQFQNNGVVDDSQLPKDRFSAERLKGVDSTLKIQPAKLEDSAVYLCASSLTGGFGNTIYFGEGSWLTVV.

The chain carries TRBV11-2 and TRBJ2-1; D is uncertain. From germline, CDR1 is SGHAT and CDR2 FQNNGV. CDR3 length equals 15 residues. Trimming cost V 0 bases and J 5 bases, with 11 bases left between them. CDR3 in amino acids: CASSLEVGFNNEQFF. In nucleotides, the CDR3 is TGTGCCAGCAGCTTAGAAGTAGGGTTCAACAATGAGCAGTTCTTC.